What follows are 2 T cell receptor beta chains derived from one specimen sequenced in a study of blood T cell repertoires in COVID-19. Libraries were prepared by immunoSEQ multiplex PCR; TCRdb keeps only in-frame clonotypes and omits some of them. The repertoire includes more than 150,000 clones, around 84% of them detected once, and less than 3.5% sits in the top ten. The sequenced sample consisted of peripheral blood. The receptors shown here come from a man aged 40-55 years with active or convalescent COVID-19.

V gene TRBV29-1 combines with J gene TRBJ2-2, with D perhaps TRBD1 (5 bases). CDR1 and CDR2 from the germline V gene are SQVTM and ANQGSEA. The CDR3 covers 12 residues. The V end lost 6 bases, the J end lost 6 bases, and 11 bases lay between the germline ends. In DNA form, the CDR3 reads TGCAGCGTAGCCAGGGTTTCCGGGGAGCTGTTTTTT. This gives the protein CSVARVSGELFF.

The genes are TRBV19 and TRBJ1-5; the D is unclear. CDR1 and CDR2 (germline): LNHDA, SQIVND (reference sequence). CDR3 length: 14 residues. Trimming left V 6 bases short and J 2 bases short, with 11 bases between. The CDR3 reads CASSPGDGNQPQHF. In DNA, the CDR3 is TGTGCCAGTAGCCCCGGTGATGGCAATCAGCCCCAGCATTTT.